This T cell receptor beta chain appears in the sequencing data of a study of siplizumab effects on memory and regulatory T cells. The repertoire was sequenced with immunoSEQ multiplex PCR; TCRdb's copy has only in-frame clones and lacks some. This table has about 110,000 clones, about 91% appearing once. Material for sequencing was Tregs sorted from blood. This receptor was identified in a human donor in good health.

As DNA, the CDR3 is TGCGCCAGCAGCTTGACTAGCGGGACCTACGAGCAGTACTTC. This encodes CASSLTSGTYEQYF. This chain uses TRBV5-1 with TRBJ2-7, with 10 bases matching TRBD2. In germline, CDR1 is SGHRS, CDR2 YFSETQ. The V gene end was trimmed by 1 base and the J gene end by 2 bases; junction bases not matched to a gene: 0. The CDR3 is made up of 14 amino acids.